These 10 T cell receptor beta chains share one sample of origin, sequenced in a study of early T cells in non-severe SARS-CoV-2 infection. One entry per CDR3 protein results from TCRdb running MiXCR on the 5' RACE reads. The table has about 25,000 distinct CDR3 sequences, 4% to 5.5% seen once; the top ten hold 5% to 8%. Sequencing was carried out using whole blood. The source is an adult who was a healthcare worker with PCR-confirmed SARS-CoV-2 infection or an uninfected control (not recorded which).

This clonotype has a count of ten or more. V is TRBV27 and J is TRBJ2-6; D is unresolved. CDR1 and CDR2 (germline): MNHEY, SMNVEV (reference sequence). This CDR3 spans 15 amino acids. Trimming left V 6 bases short and J 0 bases short, with 9 bases between. CDR3 coding DNA: TGTGCCAGCAGAATTTTAGGCTCTGGGGCCAACGTCCTGACTTTC. This encodes CASRILGSGANVLTF.

Ten or more counts support this clonotype. The genes are TRBV2 and TRBJ2-7; maybe TRBD1 (8 bases). Germline CDR1 is SNHLY and CDR2 is FYNNEI. This CDR3 region has 13 residues. V lost 7 bases and J lost 3, with 13 bases in between. The CDR3 here is CASTGGQDYEQYF. CDR3 nucleotide sequence: TGTGCCAGCACGGGGGGACAGGACTACGAGCAGTACTTC.

V is TRBV24-1 and J is TRBJ2-1; TRBD1 might be the D (6 bases). Germline V gene lookup returns CDR1 KGHDR and CDR2 SFDVKD. Trimming took off 4 bases at V and 6 bases at J, with 21 bases between the two ends. The CDR3 contains 17 residues. Here the CDR3 reads CATSDTTDYRRGNEQFF. The CDR3 DNA reads as TGTGCCACCAGTGACACAACCGACTACCGCAGGGGCAATGAGCAGTTCTTC.

This clonotype was counted ten times or more. V usage is TRBV7-8 and J usage is TRBJ1-1; D is perhaps TRBD1 (5 bases). Trimming removed 0 bases at V and 0 bases at J, with 8 bases between. The CDR3 covers 15 residues. Germline V CDR1 and CDR2: SGHVS, FQNEAQ. The CDR3 loop is CASSLAGAMNTEAFF. In nucleotides, the CDR3 is TGTGCCAGCAGCTTAGCAGGGGCTATGAACACTGAAGCTTTCTTT.

At least ten counts were recorded for this clonotype. The gene calls are TRBV3-1 and TRBJ1-3; no clear D gene. The V gene's germline CDR1 is LGHDT and CDR2 YNNKEL (reference sequence). Trimming removed 8 bases from V and 0 bases from J, with 8 bases in between. This CDR3 is built from 13 residues. CDR3 coding DNA: TGTGCCAGCGCCCAAAGCTCTGGAAACACCATATATTTT. This translates into CASAQSSGNTIYF.

This clonotype was recorded many times. This rearrangement joins TRBV18 to TRBJ1-2; D uncertain. Germline-derived CDR1 and CDR2 are KGHSH and LQKENI. The CDR3 is made up of 14 amino acids. V dropped 4 bases and J dropped 6 bases, with 15 bases sitting between them. Here the CDR3 reads CASSLASPRDGYTF. The CDR3 coding sequence is TGTGCCAGCTCACTGGCCTCACCTCGAGATGGCTACACCTTC.

This clonotype was observed a handful of times. V and J are TRBV6-5 and TRBJ1-1, with D perhaps matching TRBD1 (5 bases). Deletions cut 3 bases from V and 0 bases from J, with 17 bases between. Germline CDR1 and CDR2: MNHEY and SVGAGI. CDR3 length: 17 amino acids. The CDR3 loop reads CASSYGARKALNTEAFF. CDR3 coding DNA: TGTGCCAGCAGTTATGGGGCCCGTAAAGCCCTGAACACTGAAGCTTTCTTT.

This rearrangement joins TRBV2 to TRBJ2-2; 9 nucleotides align to TRBD1. The CDR3 sequence is 14 residues long. Trimming removed 8 bases from V and 6 bases from J; junction bases left unmatched: 7. Per the germline V gene, CDR1 is SNHLY and CDR2 is FYNNEI. CDR3 protein: CASRDRTGAGELFF. CDR3 nucleotide sequence: TGTGCCAGCCGGGACAGGACAGGGGCCGGGGAGCTGTTTTTT. Combining the CDR3 with reference TRBV2 and TRBJ2-2 gives the whole variable domain EPEVTQTPSHQVTQMGQEVILRCVPISNHLYFYWYRQILGQKVEFLVSFYNNEISEKSEIFDDQFSVERPDGSNFTLKIRSTKLEDSAMYFCASRDRTGAGELFFGEGSRLTVL.

This clonotype turned up a few times. The CDR3, as DNA: TGTGCCAGCAGCTTATCTTCAACAGGGGTGGCAAATGAAAAACTGTTTTTT. The encoded protein is CASSLSSTGVANEKLFF. This chain uses TRBV7-9 with TRBJ1-4; 7 bases agree with TRBD1. The CDR3 runs to 17 residues. The V segment lost 2 bases and the J segment 5 bases; nucleotides outside the gene matches: 11. Germline values: CDR1 SEHNR, CDR2 FQNEAQ (reference sequence).

This clonotype was counted only a few times. The genes are TRBV7-9 and TRBJ2-5, with 9 bases identical to TRBD2. Per germline, CDR1 SEHNR and CDR2 FQNEAQ (reference sequence). The CDR3 spans 15 residues. The trim removed 3 bases at V and 5 bases at J, leaving 7 bases unmatched. CDR3: CASSLGSSGGETQYF. Written as DNA, the CDR3 is TGTGCCAGCAGCTTGGGAAGTAGCGGGGGCGAGACCCAGTACTTC.